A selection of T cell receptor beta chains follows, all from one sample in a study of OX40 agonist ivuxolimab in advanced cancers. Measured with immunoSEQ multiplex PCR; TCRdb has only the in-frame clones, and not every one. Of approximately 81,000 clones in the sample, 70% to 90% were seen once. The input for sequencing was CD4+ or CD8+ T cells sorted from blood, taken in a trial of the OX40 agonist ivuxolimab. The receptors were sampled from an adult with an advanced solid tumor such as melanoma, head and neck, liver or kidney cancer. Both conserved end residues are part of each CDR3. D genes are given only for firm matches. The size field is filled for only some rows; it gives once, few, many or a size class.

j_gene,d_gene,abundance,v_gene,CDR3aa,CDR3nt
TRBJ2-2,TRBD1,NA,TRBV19,CASSIWDRGYGELFF,TGTGCCAGTAGTATATGGGACAGGGGGTACGGGGAGCTGTTTTTT
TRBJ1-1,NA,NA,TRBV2,CASTGEYTEAFF,TGTGCCAGCACAGGCGAGTACACTGAAGCTTTCTTT
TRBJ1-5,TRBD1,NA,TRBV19,CASKGRTGYSNQPQHF,TGTGCCAGTAAAGGTCGGACAGGCTATAGCAATCAGCCCCAGCATTTT
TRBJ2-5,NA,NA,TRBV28,CASSLGPLKTQYF,TGTGCCAGCAGTTTAGGACCATTGAAGACCCAGTACTTC
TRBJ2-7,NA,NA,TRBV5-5,CASSEQWGDLYEQYF,TGTGCCAGCAGCGAACAGTGGGGGGACCTTTACGAGCAGTACTTC
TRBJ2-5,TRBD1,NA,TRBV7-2,CASTPTTGWGEETQYF,TGTGCCAGCACTCCGACGACAGGGTGGGGAGAAGAGACCCAGTACTTC
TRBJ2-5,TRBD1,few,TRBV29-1,CSVEVGQGGETQYF,TGCAGCGTTGAAGTGGGACAGGGAGGGGAGACCCAGTACTTC
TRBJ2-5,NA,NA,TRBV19,CASSIGGGQETQYF,TGTGCCAGTAGTATTGGTGGGGGCCAGGAGACCCAGTACTTC
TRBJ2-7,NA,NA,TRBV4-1,CASSRLLGHYEQYF,TGCGCCAGCAGCCGACTCCTGGGACACTACGAGCAGTACTTC
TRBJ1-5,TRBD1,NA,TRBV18,CASSPGTVGQPQHF,TGTGCCAGCTCACCGGGGACAGTTGGACAGCCCCAGCATTTT
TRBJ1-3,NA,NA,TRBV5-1,CASSSSRTTYDSGNTIYF,TGCGCCAGCAGCTCCTCCCGGACGACCTACGACTCTGGAAACACCATATATTTT
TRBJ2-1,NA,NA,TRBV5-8,CASTRGRYNEQFF,TGTGCCAGCACCCGAGGACGATACAATGAGCAGTTCTTC
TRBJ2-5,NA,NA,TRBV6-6,CASSPALEETQYF,TGTGCCAGCAGCCCCGCGTTGGAAGAGACCCAGTACTTC
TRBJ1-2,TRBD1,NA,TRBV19,CASTLTGDYGYTF,TGTGCCAGTACCTTGACAGGGGACTATGGCTACACCTTC
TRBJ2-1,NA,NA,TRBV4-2,CASSQDAGRGSSYNEQFF,TGTGCCAGCAGCCAAGATGCCGGTCGAGGAAGCTCCTACAATGAGCAGTTCTTC
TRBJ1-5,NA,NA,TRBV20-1,CSASANQPQHF,TGCAGTGCTAGTGCCAATCAGCCCCAGCATTTT
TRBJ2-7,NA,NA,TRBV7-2,CASSLDLGRVNEQYF,TGTGCCAGCAGCTTAGATCTTGGGCGGGTCAACGAGCAGTACTTC
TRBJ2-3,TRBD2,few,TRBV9,CASSAQISGGVLDTQYF,TGTGCCAGCAGCGCACAGATAAGCGGGGGGGTCTTAGATACGCAGTATTTT
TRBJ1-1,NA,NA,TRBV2,CASRGGWSTEAFF,TGTGCCAGCAGGGGGGGATGGAGCACTGAAGCTTTCTTT
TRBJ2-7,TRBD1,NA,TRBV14,CASSLGQGFHEQYF,TGTGCCAGCAGCCTGGGACAGGGTTTCCACGAGCAGTACTTC
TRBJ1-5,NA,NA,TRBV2,CASRGGQSEPQHF,TGTGCCAGCCGGGGTGGACAGTCGGAGCCCCAGCATTTT
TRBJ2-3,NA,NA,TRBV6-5,CASSYMGVDTQYF,TGTGCCAGCAGTTACATGGGGGTTGATACGCAGTATTTT
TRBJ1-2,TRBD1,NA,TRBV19,CASSVRQGGNYGYTF,TGTGCCAGTAGTGTACGACAGGGAGGTAACTATGGCTACACCTTC
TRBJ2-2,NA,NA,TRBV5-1,CASSLGRPNTGELFF,TGCGCCAGCAGCTTGGGACGCCCGAACACCGGGGAGCTGTTTTTT
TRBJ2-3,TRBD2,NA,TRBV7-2,CASSSDTSGGGAF,TGTGCCAGCAGCTCGGACACTAGCGGGGGTGGTGCTTTT
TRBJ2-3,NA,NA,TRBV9,CASSPLGDTQYF,TGTGCCAGCAGCCCCCTAGGAGATACGCAGTATTTT
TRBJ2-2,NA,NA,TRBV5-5,CASSLDSGANTGELFF,TGTGCCAGCAGCTTGGATTCGGGGGCAAACACCGGGGAGCTGTTTTTT
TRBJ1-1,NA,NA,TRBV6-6,CASSYRGVAVNTEAFF,TGTGCCAGCAGTTACAGGGGAGTAGCAGTGAACACTGAAGCTTTCTTT
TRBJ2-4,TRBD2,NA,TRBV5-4,CASSRTGGEGIQYF,TGTGCCAGCAGCCGGACTGGGGGGGAAGGCATTCAGTACTTC
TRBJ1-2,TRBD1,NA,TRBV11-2,CASSRTGGSYGYTF,TGTGCCAGCAGCAGAACAGGGGGGAGCTATGGCTACACCTTC
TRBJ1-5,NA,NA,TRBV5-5,CASSLAAGTYSNQPQHF,TGTGCCAGCAGCTTGGCAGCCGGGACTTATAGCAATCAGCCCCAGCATTTT
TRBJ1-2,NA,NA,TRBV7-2,CASSLDSSNYGYTF,TGTGCCAGCAGCTTGGACAGTTCTAACTATGGCTACACCTTC
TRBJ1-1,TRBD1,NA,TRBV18,CASSSSRGLNTEAFF,TGTGCCAGCTCATCGAGCAGGGGGCTTAATACTGAAGCTTTCTTT
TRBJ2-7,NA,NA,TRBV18,CASSPVLLGEQYF,TGTGCCAGCTCACCAGTTCTACTAGGCGAGCAGTACTTC
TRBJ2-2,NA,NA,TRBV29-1,CSVVTGMNGELFF,TGCAGCGTTGTTACAGGGATGAACGGGGAGCTGTTTTTT
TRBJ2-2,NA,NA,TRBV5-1,CASSLGPADTGELFF,TGCGCCAGCAGCTTGGGTCCCGCGGATACCGGGGAGCTGTTTTTT
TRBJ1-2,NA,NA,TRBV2,CASARESYGYTF,TGTGCCAGCGCGCGGGAGAGCTATGGCTACACCTTC